One sample yielded the 11 T cell receptor beta chains listed below, sequenced in a study of blood T cell repertoires in COVID-19. Profiling relied on immunoSEQ multiplex PCR, and the TCRdb table lists in-frame clones only, not all of them. In the table there are about 150,000 clones, 75% to 90% of which are singletons. Sequenced input: peripheral blood. These receptors were taken from a man at least 80 years old with acute or convalescent COVID-19.

Here the CDR3 DNA reads TGCAGCGTTCTCAGCGGGAGCTCCTACGAGCAGTACTTC. Its protein product is CSVLSGSSYEQYF. J is TRBJ2-7 and V is TRBV29-1; TRBD2 aligns across 8 bases. The CDR3 totals 13 residues. V dropped 5 bases and J dropped 0; count of bases not matched to a gene: 3. Germline V gene data show CDR1 as SQVTM and CDR2 as ANQGSEA.

The CDR3 sequence: CASKTTDRAEKLFF. The CDR3 coding sequence is TGTGCCAGTAAGACGACGGACAGGGCCGAAAAACTGTTTTTT. The chain recombines TRBV19 with TRBJ1-4, with 8 bases lining up with TRBD1. Germline CDR1 and CDR2: LNHDA and SQIVND (reference sequence). Trimming took 7 bases from V and 8 from J; bases not matched to a gene: 9. This CDR3 spans 14 amino acids.

V is TRBV2 and J is TRBJ2-2; 7 bases align to TRBD2. Germline CDR1 and CDR2: SNHLY and FYNNEI. The CDR3 is 15 residues long. After removal of 6 bases from V and 6 bases from J, the junction contained 10 bases not matched to a gene. The CDR3 spells CASRAGTTIAGELFF. CDR3 sequence (DNA): TGTGCCAGCAGAGCAGGGACTACGATTGCCGGGGAGCTGTTTTTT.

The J gene is TRBJ2-7, the V gene TRBV19, with 9 bases identical to TRBD1. Germline V gives CDR1 LNHDA, CDR2 SQIVND (reference sequence). This CDR3 spans 16 amino acids. The V and J ends lost 5 bases and 4 bases, in that order; junction bases with no gene match: 12. CDR3 protein: CASSPDPGTGKYEQYF. In DNA, the CDR3 is TGTGCCAGTAGTCCCGACCCCGGGACAGGGAAGTACGAGCAGTACTTC.

The chain recombines TRBV28 with TRBJ2-7; unclear D gene. The CDR3 spans 15 residues. Germline loops: CDR1 MDHEN, CDR2 SYDVKM. V was shortened by 7 bases and J by 0 bases, with 16 bases between the two germline ends. CDR3 loop: CASTFGRGNSYEQYF. CDR3 bases: TGTGCCAGCACCTTTGGTAGAGGAAACTCCTACGAGCAGTACTTC. The variable domain in full, with the rest retrieved from reference TRBV28 and TRBJ2-7, is DVKVTQSSRYLVKRTGEKVFLECVQDMDHENMFWYRQDPGLGLRLIYFSYDVKMKEKGDIPEGYSVSREKKERFSLILESASTNQTSMYLCASTFGRGNSYEQYFGPGTRLTVT.

The gene calls are TRBV28 and TRBJ1-2; TRBD1 matches at 9 bases. V dropped 6 bases and J dropped 7; count of bases not matched to a gene: 12. Germline CDR1 MDHEN, CDR2 SYDVKM. This CDR3 spans 15 amino acids. CDR3 in DNA: TGTGCCAGCAGGGCGACAGGGGGTCGTGCCTCTGGCTACACCTTC. Its translation is CASRATGGRASGYTF.

This chain links TRBV19 with TRBJ2-5; no reliable D call. Germline CDR1 LNHDA, CDR2 SQIVND (reference sequence). Deletions cut 3 bases from V and 5 bases from J, with 10 bases between. There are 13 residues in the CDR3. In DNA form, the CDR3 reads TGTGCCAGTAGTATTATCAGCGAGGAGACCCAGTACTTC. Translating it yields CASSIISEETQYF.

J is TRBJ2-3 and V is TRBV10-1, with TRBD1 matching over 8 bases. CDR1 and CDR2 from the germline V gene are WNHNN and SYGVQD (reference sequence). Trimming took 6 bases from V and 3 from J; bases not matched to a gene: 8. CDR3 length: 15 residues. The CDR3 DNA sequence: TGCGCCAGCAGCTTAGGACAGGGCAAAACAGATACGCAGTATTTT. Its translation is CASSLGQGKTDTQYF.

This clone has a handful of counts. The J gene is TRBJ2-5, the V gene TRBV5-1; 10 nucleotides line up with TRBD2. This CDR3 spans 15 amino acids. V lost 1 base and J lost 5; bases outside the gene matches: 5. The germline gives CDR1 SGHRS, CDR2 YFSETQ. CDR3 residues: CASSLSGRAGETQYF. For the CDR3, the DNA is TGCGCCAGCAGCTTGAGCGGGAGGGCCGGGGAGACCCAGTACTTC. The full variable domain, rest sourced from reference TRBV5-1 and TRBJ2-5, is KAGVTQTPRYLIKTRGQQVTLSCSPISGHRSVSWYQQTPGQGLQFLFEYFSETQRNKGNFPGRFSGRQFSNSRSEMNVSTLELGDSALYLCASSLSGRAGETQYFGPGTRLLVL.

This sequence joins TRBV5-1 and TRBJ2-7; D perhaps matches TRBD2 (6 bases). V lost 0 bases and J 7 bases, leaving 8 bases between the germline ends. Germline V lookup: CDR1 SGHRS, CDR2 YFSETQ. The CDR3 contains 12 residues. The CDR3, as DNA: TGCGCCAGCAGCTTGGGGGCGGGGGAGCAGTACTTC. Encoded protein: CASSLGAGEQYF.

This clone has a single count. The genes are TRBV7-9 and TRBJ1-3, with a tentative D call TRBD1 (5 bases). V was shortened by 2 bases and J by 0 bases, with 8 bases between the two germline ends. The germline V gene encodes CDR1 SEHNR and CDR2 FQNEAQ (reference sequence). The CDR3 is made up of 15 amino acids. The chain's CDR3 is CASSLKGDSGNTIYF. CDR3 DNA: TGTGCCAGCAGCTTAAAAGGGGACTCTGGAAACACCATATATTTT.